The present TCR beta chain was sequenced within a study of CD8+CD57+ T cells in acquired aplastic anemia. As for the study in general: Mean yield of DNA from sorted CD4+ and CD8+ cells was 3 to 3.5 ug.

This clonotype was observed a few times. The antigen remains unidentified. Genomic DNA, the template, was used for profiling of the TCR beta VDJ and CDR3. In TCRdb, the reads were re-called with MiXCR into one record per CDR3 protein. The repertoire has roughly 130,000 distinct CDR3 sequences, 48% of them found once; the top ten carry around 2.3%. Findings and limits, study-wide: Patients and controls shared over 25 CD8+ CDR3 sequences.

The sequencing input was sorted CD4+, CD8+, or CD8+CD57+ T cells (not recorded which) from PBMCs. The TCR sequence derives from a human donor in good health, serving as a control.

The CDR3 DNA is TGTGCCAGCAGCCCTTCGTGGCAGGGGAGTTCACCCCTCCACTTT. Translated: CASSPSWQGSSPLHF. This chain connects TRBV2 to TRBJ1-6; a possible D gene is TRBD1 (6 bases). V gave up 6 bases and J gave up 9 bases, with 18 bases separating them. This CDR3 has 15 residues. The germline V gene has CDR1 SNHLY and CDR2 FYNNEI. The full variable domain, with the rest looked up from reference TRBV2 and TRBJ1-6, is EPEVTQTPSHQVTQMGQEVILRCVPISNHLYFYWYRQILGQKVEFLVSFYNNEISEKSEIFDDQFSVERPDGSNFTLKIRSTKLEDSAMYFCASSPSWQGSSPLHFGNGTRLTVT.